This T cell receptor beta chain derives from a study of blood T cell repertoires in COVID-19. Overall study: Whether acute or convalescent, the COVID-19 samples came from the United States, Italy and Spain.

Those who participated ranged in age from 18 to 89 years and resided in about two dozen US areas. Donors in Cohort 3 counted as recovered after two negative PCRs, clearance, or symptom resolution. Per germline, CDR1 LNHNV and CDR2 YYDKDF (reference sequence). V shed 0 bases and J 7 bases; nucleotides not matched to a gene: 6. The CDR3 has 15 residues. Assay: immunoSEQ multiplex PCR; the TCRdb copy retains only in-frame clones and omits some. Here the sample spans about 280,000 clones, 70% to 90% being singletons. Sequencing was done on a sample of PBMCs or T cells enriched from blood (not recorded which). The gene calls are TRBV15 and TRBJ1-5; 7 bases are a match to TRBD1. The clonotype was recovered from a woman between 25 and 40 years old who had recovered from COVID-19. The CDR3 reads CATSRDQTGRQPQHF. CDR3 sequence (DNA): TGTGCCACCAGCAGAGATCAGACAGGGCGACAGCCCCAGCATTTT.